The sequence of this T cell receptor beta chain was determined in a study of cytomegalovirus exposure and HLA in healthy donors. Trimming took off 1 base at V and 3 bases at J, with 8 bases between the two ends. The CDR3 is 13 residues long. Germline V gene lookup returns CDR1 SGHDT and CDR2 YYEEEE. Regarding the study as a whole: In an earlier analysis, most TCR beta V segments were productive about 90% or about 30% of the time. In a later analysis, HLA-associated beta chains showed higher expansion and lower generation probabilities than comparable chains. It has been reported that TCR beta sequences accurately predicted the HLA-A and HLA-B alleles of most subjects.

On this clone: The target antigen is unknown.

13 Jbeta primers and 60 Vbeta primers were used for the PCR. This table comes from immunoSEQ multiplex PCR, and its TCRdb copy is limited to in-frame clones, with some not included. The top ten hold over 7.5% of the sample, which has approximately 81,000 clones, 74% seen once. The TCR was taken from a man aged 35 to 55 in good health and CMV-seropositive. What was sequenced was PBMCs. The chain carries TRBV5-6 and TRBJ2-7; tentatively, D is TRBD1 (5 bases). The CDR3 sequence is CASSLSGYYEQYF. CDR3 DNA sequence: TGTGCCAGCAGCTTGTCAGGGTACTACGAGCAGTACTTC.